This T cell receptor beta chain was obtained from a study of CD8+ T cells in alopecia areata. CDR1 and CDR2 (germline): MNHEY, SVGAGI. J lost 4 bases, V lost 2 bases, and 6 bases had no gene match. This CDR3 is built from 15 residues. Sequencing templates came from extracted RNA that was reverse transcribed into cDNA. TCRdb's copy holds only in-frame clones and misses some; the assay was immunoSEQ multiplex PCR. The table lists some 190,000 clones, under 70% of them singletons, with more than 1% in the top ten. Treatment reported: oral pan-JAK inhibitor, 5-10 mg twice daily. Obtained from alopecia areata patients were lesional scalp punch biopsies along with peripheral blood.

This material consisted of CD4+ T cells sorted from blood, taken at approximately week 44, from a patient treated with tofacitinib. This rearrangement joins TRBV6-5 to TRBJ1-1; 8 nucleotides agree with TRBD1. The sequence was obtained from a human donor with alopecia areata. The chain's CDR3 is CASSYPGQGITEAFF. For the CDR3, the DNA is TGTGCCAGCAGTTACCCCGGACAGGGAATCACTGAAGCTTTCTTT.